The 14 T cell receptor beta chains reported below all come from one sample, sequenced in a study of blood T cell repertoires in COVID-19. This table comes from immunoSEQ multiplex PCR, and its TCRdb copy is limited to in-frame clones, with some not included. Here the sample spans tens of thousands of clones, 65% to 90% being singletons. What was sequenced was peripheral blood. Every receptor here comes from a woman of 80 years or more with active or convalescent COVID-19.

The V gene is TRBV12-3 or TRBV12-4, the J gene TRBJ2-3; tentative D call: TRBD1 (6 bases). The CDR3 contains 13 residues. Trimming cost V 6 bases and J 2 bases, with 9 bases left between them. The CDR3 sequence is CASSRTATDTQYF. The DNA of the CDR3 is TGTGCCAGCAGCAGGACAGCCACAGATACGCAGTATTTT.

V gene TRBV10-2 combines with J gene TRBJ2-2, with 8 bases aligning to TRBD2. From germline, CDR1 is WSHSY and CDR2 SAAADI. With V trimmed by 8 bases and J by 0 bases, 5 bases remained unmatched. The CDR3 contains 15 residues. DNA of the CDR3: TGCGCCAGCTCTCGGGGGGGGGCGAACACCGGGGAGCTGTTTTTT. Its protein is CASSRGGANTGELFF.

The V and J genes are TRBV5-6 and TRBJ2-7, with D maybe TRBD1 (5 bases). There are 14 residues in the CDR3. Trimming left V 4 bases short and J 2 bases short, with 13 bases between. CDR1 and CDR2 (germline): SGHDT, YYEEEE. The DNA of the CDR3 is TGTGCCAGCAGCGATCAAGGGGTTGCCTACGAGCAGTACTTC. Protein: CASSDQGVAYEQYF.

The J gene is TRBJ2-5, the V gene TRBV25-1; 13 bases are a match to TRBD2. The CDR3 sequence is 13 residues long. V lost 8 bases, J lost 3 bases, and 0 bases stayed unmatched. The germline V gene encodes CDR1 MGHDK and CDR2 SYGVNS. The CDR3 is CASGLAGEETQYF. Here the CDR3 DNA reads TGTGCCAGCGGACTAGCGGGAGAAGAGACCCAGTACTTC.

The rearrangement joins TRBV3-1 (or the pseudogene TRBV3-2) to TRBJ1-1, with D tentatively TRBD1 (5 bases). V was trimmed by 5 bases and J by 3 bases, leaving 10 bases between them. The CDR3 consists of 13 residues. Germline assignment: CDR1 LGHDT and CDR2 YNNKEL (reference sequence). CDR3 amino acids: CASSAGRDTEAFF. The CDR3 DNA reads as TGTGCCAGCAGCGCGGGACGGGACACTGAAGCTTTCTTT.

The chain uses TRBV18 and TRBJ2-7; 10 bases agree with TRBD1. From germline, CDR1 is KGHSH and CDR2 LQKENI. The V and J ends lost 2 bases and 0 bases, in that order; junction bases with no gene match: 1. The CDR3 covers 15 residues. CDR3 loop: CASSPRQGASYEQYF. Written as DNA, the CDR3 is TGTGCCAGCTCACCAAGACAGGGGGCCTCCTACGAGCAGTACTTC. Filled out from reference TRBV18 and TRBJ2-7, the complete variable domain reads NAGVMQNPRHLVRRRGQEARLRCSPMKGHSHVYWYRQLPEEGLKFMVYLQKENIIDESGMPKERFSAEFPKEGPSILRIQQVVRGDSAAYFCASSPRQGASYEQYFGPGTRLTVT.

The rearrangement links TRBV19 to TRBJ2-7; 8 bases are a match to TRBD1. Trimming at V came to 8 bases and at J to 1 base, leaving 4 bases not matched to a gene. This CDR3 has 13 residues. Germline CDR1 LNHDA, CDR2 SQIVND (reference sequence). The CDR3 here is CASGDRTSYEQYF. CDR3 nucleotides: TGTGCCAGTGGGGACAGGACATCCTACGAGCAGTACTTC.

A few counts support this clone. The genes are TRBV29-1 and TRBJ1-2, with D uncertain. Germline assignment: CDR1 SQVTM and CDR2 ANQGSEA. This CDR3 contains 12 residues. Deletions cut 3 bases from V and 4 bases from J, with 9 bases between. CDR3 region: CSVDPGSYGYTF. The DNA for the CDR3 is TGCAGCGTTGACCCGGGGTCCTATGGCTACACCTTC. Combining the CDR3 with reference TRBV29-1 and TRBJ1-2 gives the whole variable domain SAVISQKPSRDICQRGTSLTIQCQVDSQVTMMFWYRQQPGQSLTLIATANQGSEATYESGFVIDKFPISRPNLTFSTLTVSNMSPEDSSIYLCSVDPGSYGYTFGSGTRLTVV.

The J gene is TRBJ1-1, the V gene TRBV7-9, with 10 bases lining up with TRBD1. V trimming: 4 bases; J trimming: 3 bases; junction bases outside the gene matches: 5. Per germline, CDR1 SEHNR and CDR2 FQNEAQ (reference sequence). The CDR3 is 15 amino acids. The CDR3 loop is CASSYQTGGHTEAFF. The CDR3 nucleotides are TGTGCCAGCAGCTACCAGACAGGGGGCCACACTGAAGCTTTCTTT. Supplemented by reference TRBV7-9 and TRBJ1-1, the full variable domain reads DTGVSQNPRHKITKRGQNVTFRCDPISEHNRLYWYRQTLGQGPEFLTYFQNEAQLEKSRLLSDRFSAERPKGSFSTLEIQRTEQGDSAMYLCASSYQTGGHTEAFFGQGTRLTVV.

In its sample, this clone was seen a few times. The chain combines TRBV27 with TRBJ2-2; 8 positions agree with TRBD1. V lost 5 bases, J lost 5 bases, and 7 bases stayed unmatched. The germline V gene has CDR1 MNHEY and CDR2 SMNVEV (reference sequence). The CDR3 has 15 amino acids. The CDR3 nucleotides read TGTGCCAGCAGTAAGACAGGGGTTCTGACCGGGGAGCTGTTTTTT. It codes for CASSKTGVLTGELFF.

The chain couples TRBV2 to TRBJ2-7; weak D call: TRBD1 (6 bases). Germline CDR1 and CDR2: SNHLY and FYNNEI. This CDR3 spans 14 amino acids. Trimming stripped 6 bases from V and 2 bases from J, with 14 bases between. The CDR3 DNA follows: TGTGCCAGCAGCGGACAGTCGGGCGCCTACGAGCAGTACTTC. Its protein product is CASSGQSGAYEQYF.

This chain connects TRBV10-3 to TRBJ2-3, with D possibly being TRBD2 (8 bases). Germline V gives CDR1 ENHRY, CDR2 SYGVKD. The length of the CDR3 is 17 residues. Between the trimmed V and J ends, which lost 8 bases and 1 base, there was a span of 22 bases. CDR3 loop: CAIGEGASGGGTDTQYF. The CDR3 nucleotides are TGTGCCATCGGCGAGGGGGCGAGCGGGGGCGGCACAGATACGCAGTATTTT.

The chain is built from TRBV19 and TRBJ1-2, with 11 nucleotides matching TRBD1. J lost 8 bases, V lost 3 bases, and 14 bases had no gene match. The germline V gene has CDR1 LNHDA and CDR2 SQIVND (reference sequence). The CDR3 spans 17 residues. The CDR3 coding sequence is TGTGCCAGTAGTATGGACGGGACAGGGGGGATAGTTGGAGGCTACACCTTC. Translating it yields CASSMDGTGGIVGGYTF.

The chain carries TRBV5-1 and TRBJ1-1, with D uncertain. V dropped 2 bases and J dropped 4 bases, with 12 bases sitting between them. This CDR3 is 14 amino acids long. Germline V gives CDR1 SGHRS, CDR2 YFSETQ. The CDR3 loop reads CASSFRTGGTEAFF. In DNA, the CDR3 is TGCGCCAGCAGCTTTCGGACTGGAGGCACTGAAGCTTTCTTT.